Detailed here is one T cell receptor (beta chain). Its antigen is as yet unknown. This entry comes from a study of graft-versus-host responses after intestinal transplantation. Study as a whole: Recipients received multivisceral, liver-intestinal, or isolated intestinal transplants. The whole recipient group had anti-thymocyte globulin induction followed by tacrolimus and steroids for around 3 years.

Study observations and caveats: There was an association between peak levels of circulating GvH clones and early post-transplant HvG declines. Recipient marrow showed GvH clones, some seen first in ileum or blood.

Only in-frame clones appear in the TCRdb table, and some are missing; sequencing was by immunoSEQ multiplex PCR. The sample shows about 130,000 clones, 85% to 95% of them seen only once. Trimming left V 2 bases short and J 4 bases short, with 14 bases between. In germline, CDR1 is LGHNA, CDR2 YSLEER. The CDR3 length is 15 residues. The chain carries TRBV4-3 and TRBJ1-2; tentative D call: TRBD1 (5 bases). This TCR was sampled from a human donor who received an intestinal transplant. The specimen comprised unstimulated CD4+ T cells sorted from spleen or lymph node cells, sampled before intestinal transplant. The CDR3 DNA reads TGCGCCAGCAGCCAAAGTTTTCAGGGAGTCTATGGCTACACCTTC. This gives the protein CASSQSFQGVYGYTF.